This TCR beta chain was documented in a study of T-cell reconstitution after alpha-beta-depleted transplantation in children. Points from the study as a whole: In patients about two months after transplant, alpha-beta T cells reportedly arose from several hundred expanded graft clones. One year post-transplant, T-cell counts and diversity were largely derived from T cells produced anew. Surviving thymic progenitors and recipient T cells were the source of high TCRbeta diversity at day 60 in some patients.

J lost 7 bases, V lost 5 bases, and 10 bases had no gene match. Germline CDR1 and CDR2: SEHNR and FQNEAQ (reference sequence). This CDR3 is 14 amino acids long. Unique molecular identifiers were used in preparing the TCRbeta library. TCRdb re-derived calls from the PCR reads in MiXCR, one entry per CDR3 protein. The sample lists fewer than 550,000 distinct CDR3 sequences; approximately 10% were seen once. This clonotype was recorded at least ten times. What it binds is not known. The sequences come from PBMCs, mostly from graft donor cells, collected 180 days after TCRalphabeta/CD19-depleted stem cell transplant. The TCR was taken from a female patient aged 2-9 years who had a stem cell transplant for aplastic anemia, so the T cells may come from the graft donor. The chain uses TRBV7-9 and TRBJ1-1, with 7 bases aligning to TRBD1. CDR3 nucleotide sequence: TGTGCCAGCAGCCCAGGGGGGCCAGTGTTTGAAGCTTTCTTT. This gives the protein CASSPGGPVFEAFF.